This paragraph covers one T cell receptor (beta chain) sequence. The germline gene is not matched at one end of the junction; a read error may be the cause. Authors' analysis steps: Researchers report that nucleated cell counts were estimated from reference gene primer amplification. Profiling relied on immunoSEQ multiplex PCR, and the TCRdb table lists in-frame clones only, not all of them. D and trimming come from the DNA, and the V and J calls and clone size come from that table. Of thousands of clones detected, approximately 84% appear once; the ten largest clones hold roughly a sixth. The data derive from a study of blood T cell repertoires in COVID-19. Study as a whole: Acute and convalescent COVID-19 samples came from the United States, Italy and Spain.

The CDR3 is 12 amino acids. From germline, CDR1 is MDHEN and CDR2 SYDVKM. The sequence was collected from a human donor with active COVID-19. The donor label of this sample is uncertain. The V call is TRBV28, the J call TRBJ1-1; D gene uncertain. Sequencing was performed on peripheral blood. The CDR3 DNA reads as TGCGTCCACGGCGGGCCGAACACTGAAGCTTTCTTT. Translation: CVHGGPNTEAFF.